The clone carrying this T cell receptor (beta chain) appeared a few times. The ends were cut back, 2 bases at V and 3 bases at J, with 13 bases in the middle. The germline V gene has CDR1 LNHDA and CDR2 SQIVND (reference sequence). The CDR3 is made up of 15 amino acids. This sample was included in a study of T cell responses to AZD1222 COVID-19 vaccine. Data came from immunoSEQ multiplex PCR; TCRdb stores just in-frame clones and leaves some out. The data show 66,000 or so clones, with more than 65% seen just once and 23% held by the top ten. Sequenced here: peripheral blood, sampled on day 0 of MenACWY control vaccination. The chain joins TRBV19 to TRBJ1-1; D gene uncertain. This clonotype originated in an adult in good health. The chain's CDR3 is CASSINLWVDTEAFF. The CDR3 DNA reads as TGTGCCAGTAGTATAAACCTTTGGGTGGACACTGAAGCTTTCTTT. Complete variable domain (other parts from reference TRBV19 and TRBJ1-1): DGGITQSPKYLFRKEGQNVTLSCEQNLNHDAMYWYRQDPGQGLRLIYYSQIVNDFQKGDIAEGYSVSREKKESFPLTVTSAQKNPTAFYLCASSINLWVDTEAFFGQGTRLTVV.